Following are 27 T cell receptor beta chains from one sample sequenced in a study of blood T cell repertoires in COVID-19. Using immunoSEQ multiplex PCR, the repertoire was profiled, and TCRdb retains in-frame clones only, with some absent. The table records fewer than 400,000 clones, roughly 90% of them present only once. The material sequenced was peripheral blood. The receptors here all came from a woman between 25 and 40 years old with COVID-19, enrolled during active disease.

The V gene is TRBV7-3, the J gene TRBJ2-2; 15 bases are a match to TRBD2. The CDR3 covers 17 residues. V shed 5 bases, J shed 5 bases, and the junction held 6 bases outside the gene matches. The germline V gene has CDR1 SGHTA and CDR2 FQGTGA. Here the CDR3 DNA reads TGTGCCAGCAGCCCCGGACTAGCGGGAGGGCAAACCGGGGAGCTGTTTTTT. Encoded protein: CASSPGLAGGQTGELFF.

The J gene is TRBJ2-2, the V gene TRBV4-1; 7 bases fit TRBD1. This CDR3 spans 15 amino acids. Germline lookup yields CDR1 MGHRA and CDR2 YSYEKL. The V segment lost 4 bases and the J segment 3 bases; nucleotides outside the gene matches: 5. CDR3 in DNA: TGCGCCAGCAGCCGGGGACAGCTATACACCGGGGAGCTGTTTTTT. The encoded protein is CASSRGQLYTGELFF.

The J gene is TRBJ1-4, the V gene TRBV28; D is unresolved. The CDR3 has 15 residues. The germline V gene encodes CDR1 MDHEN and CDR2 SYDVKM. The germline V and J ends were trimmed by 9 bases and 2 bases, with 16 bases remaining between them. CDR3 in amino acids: CASPTERGTNEKLFF. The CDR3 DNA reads TGTGCCAGTCCTACAGAAAGAGGGACTAATGAAAAACTGTTTTTT.

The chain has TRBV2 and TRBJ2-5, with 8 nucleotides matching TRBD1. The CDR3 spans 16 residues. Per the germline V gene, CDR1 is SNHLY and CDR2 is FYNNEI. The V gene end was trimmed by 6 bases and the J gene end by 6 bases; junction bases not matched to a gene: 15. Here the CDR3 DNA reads TGTGCCAGCAGCAGCCGCGGACAGGGCGTAGGTCAGACCCAGTACTTC. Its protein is CASSSRGQGVGQTQYF.

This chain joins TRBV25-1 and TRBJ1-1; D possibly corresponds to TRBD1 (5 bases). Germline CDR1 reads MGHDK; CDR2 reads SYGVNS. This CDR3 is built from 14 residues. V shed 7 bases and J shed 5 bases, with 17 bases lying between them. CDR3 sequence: CASKRRGQGTEAFF. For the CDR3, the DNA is TGTGCCAGCAAGAGGAGGGGTCAGGGAACTGAAGCTTTCTTT. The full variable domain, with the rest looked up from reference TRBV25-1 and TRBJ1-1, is EADIYQTPRYLVIGTGKKITLECSQTMGHDKMYWYQQDPGMELHLIHYSYGVNSTEKGDLSSESTVSRIRTEHFPLTLESARPSHTSQYLCASKRRGQGTEAFFGQGTRLTVV.

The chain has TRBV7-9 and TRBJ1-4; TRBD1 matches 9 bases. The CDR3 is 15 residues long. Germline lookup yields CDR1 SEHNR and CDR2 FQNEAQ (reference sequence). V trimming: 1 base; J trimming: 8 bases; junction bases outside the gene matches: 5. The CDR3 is CASSLGDREEEKLFF. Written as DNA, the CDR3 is TGTGCCAGCAGCTTAGGGGACAGGGAGGAGGAAAAACTGTTTTTT.

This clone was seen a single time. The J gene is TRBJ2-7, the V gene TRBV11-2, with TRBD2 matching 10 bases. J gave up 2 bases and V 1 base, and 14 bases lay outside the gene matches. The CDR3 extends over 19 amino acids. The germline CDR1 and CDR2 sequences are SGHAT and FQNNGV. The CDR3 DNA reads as TGTGCCAGCAGCTTAGGGATCGATAGCGGGAGGTTCCTACCCTACGAGCAGTACTTC. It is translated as CASSLGIDSGRFLPYEQYF.

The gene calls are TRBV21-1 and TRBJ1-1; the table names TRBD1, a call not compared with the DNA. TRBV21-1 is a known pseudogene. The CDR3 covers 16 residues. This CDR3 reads CASSKSYREIMIEAFF. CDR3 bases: TGTGCCAGCAGCAAAAGTTACAGGGAGATCATGATTGAAGCTTTCTTT.

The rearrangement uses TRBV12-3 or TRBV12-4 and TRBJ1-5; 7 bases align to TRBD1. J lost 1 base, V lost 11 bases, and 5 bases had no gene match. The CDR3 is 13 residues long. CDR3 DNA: TGTGCCTCGGACAGGACCAGCAATCAGCCCCAGCATTTT. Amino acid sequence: CASDRTSNQPQHF.

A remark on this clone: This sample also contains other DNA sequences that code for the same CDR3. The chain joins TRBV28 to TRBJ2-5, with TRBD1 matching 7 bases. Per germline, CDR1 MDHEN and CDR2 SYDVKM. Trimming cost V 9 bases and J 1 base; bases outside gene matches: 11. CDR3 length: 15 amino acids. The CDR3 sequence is CASSTRTGSQETQYF. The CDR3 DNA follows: TGTGCCAGTTCCACTCGGACAGGTTCCCAAGAGACCCAGTACTTC.

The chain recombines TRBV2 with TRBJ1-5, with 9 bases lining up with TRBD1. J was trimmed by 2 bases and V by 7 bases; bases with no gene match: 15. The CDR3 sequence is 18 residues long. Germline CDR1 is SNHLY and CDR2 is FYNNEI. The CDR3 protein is CASNPSGQGGLGNQPQHF. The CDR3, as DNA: TGTGCCAGCAACCCCTCGGGACAGGGTGGTTTAGGCAATCAGCCCCAGCATTTT.

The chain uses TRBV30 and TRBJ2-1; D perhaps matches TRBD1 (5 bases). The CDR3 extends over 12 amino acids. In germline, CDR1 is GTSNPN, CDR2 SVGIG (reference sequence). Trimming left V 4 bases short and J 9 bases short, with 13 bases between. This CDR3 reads CAWNHRFSEQFF. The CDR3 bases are TGTGCCTGGAACCACAGGTTTAGTGAGCAGTTCTTC.

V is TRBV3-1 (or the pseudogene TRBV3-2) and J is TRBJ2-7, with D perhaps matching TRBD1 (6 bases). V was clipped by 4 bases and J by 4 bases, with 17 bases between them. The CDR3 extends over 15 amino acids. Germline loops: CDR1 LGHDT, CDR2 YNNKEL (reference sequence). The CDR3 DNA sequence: TGTGCCAGCAGCCTAGTAAGGGGGACATCTTACGAGCAGTACTTC. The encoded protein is CASSLVRGTSYEQYF.

DNA for the CDR3: TGTGCCAGCAGCGTAGGGACAGGAGAAGGCGAGCAGTACTTC. Translation gives CASSVGTGEGEQYF. The rearrangement uses TRBV9 and TRBJ2-7; 7 bases fit TRBD1. This CDR3 comprises 14 residues. From germline, CDR1 is SGDLS and CDR2 YYNGEE. V shed 0 bases, J shed 6 bases, and the junction held 6 bases outside the gene matches.

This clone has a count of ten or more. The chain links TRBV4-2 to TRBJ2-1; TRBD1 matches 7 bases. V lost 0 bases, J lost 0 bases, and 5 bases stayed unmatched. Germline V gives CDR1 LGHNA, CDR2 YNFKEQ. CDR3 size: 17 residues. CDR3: CASSQDQDRSSYNEQFF. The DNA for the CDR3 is TGTGCCAGCAGCCAAGACCAGGACAGGAGCTCCTACAATGAGCAGTTCTTC.

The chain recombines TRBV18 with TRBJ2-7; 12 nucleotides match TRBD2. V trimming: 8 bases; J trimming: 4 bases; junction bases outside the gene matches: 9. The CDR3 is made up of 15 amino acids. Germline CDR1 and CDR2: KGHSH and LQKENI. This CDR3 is CASRMTSGSSYEQYF. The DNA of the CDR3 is TGTGCCAGCCGTATGACTAGCGGGAGTTCGTACGAGCAGTACTTC.

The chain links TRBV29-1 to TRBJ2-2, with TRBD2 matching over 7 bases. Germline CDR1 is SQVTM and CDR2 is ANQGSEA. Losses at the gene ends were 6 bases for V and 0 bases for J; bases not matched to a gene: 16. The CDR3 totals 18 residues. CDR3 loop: CSVPWDGEGPSNTGELFF. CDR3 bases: TGCAGCGTCCCCTGGGATGGGGAGGGCCCCTCGAACACCGGGGAGCTGTTTTTT.

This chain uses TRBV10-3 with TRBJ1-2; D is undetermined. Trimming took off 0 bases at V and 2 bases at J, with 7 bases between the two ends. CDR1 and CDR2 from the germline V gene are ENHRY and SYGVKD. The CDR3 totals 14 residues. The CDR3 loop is CAISESVRNYGYTF. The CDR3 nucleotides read TGTGCCATCAGTGAGTCGGTCAGGAACTATGGCTACACCTTC.

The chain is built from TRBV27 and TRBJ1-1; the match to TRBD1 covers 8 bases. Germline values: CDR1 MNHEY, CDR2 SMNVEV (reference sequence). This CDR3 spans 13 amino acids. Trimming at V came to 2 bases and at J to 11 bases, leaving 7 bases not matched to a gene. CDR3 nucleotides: TGTGCCAGCAGTTTAAGACAGGGGAGACGTGCTTTCTTT. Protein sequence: CASSLRQGRRAFF.

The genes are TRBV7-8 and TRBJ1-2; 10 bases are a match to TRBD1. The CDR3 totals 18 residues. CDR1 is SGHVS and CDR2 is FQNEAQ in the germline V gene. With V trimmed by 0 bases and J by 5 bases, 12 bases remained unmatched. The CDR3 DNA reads TGTGCCAGCAGCTTAGCCCCCGCGACAGGGGGCGGACATTATGGCTACACCTTC. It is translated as CASSLAPATGGGHYGYTF.

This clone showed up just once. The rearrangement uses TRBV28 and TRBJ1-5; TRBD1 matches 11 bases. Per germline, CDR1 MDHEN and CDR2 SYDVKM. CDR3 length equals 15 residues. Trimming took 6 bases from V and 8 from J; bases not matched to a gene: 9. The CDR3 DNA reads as TGTGCCAGCAGGTGGACAGGGGGCCCAAGGGAGCCCCAGCATTTT. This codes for CASRWTGGPREPQHF.

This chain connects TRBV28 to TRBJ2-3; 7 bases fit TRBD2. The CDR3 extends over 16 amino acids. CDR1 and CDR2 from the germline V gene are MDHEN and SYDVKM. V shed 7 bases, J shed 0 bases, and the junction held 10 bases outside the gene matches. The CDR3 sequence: CASKKGLAVSTDTQYF. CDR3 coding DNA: TGTGCCAGCAAAAAGGGGCTAGCGGTAAGCACAGATACGCAGTATTTT.

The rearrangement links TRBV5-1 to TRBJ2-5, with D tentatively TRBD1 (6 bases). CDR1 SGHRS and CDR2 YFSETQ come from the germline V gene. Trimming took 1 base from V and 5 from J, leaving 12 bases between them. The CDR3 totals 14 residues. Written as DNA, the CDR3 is TGCGCCAGCAGCTTGAGGGGTCAGGGGGAGACCCAGTACTTC. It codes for CASSLRGQGETQYF.

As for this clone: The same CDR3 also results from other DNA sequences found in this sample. This CDR3 reads CASSYGQGNTEAFF. The CDR3 nucleotides read TGCGCCAGCAGCTACGGACAGGGGAACACTGAAGCTTTCTTT. This rearrangement joins TRBV5-1 to TRBJ1-1; the match to TRBD1 covers 8 bases. CDR1 is SGHRS, CDR2 YFSETQ, per germline. Germline trimming cut 3 bases from V and 1 base from J; bases unmatched to any gene: 2. This CDR3 contains 14 residues.

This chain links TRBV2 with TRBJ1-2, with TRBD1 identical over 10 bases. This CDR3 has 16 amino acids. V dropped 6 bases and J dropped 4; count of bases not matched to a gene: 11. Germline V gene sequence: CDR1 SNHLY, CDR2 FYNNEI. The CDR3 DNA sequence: TGTGCCAGCAGCTACACTAGACAGGGGGCGGTCTATGGCTACACCTTC. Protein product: CASSYTRQGAVYGYTF.

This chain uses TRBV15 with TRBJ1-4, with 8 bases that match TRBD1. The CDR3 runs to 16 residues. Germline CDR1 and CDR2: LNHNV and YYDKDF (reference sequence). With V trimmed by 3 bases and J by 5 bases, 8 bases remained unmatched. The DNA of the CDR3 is TGTGCCACCAGCAGTGGCCCCCGGACAGGGAATGAAAAACTGTTTTTT. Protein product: CATSSGPRTGNEKLFF.

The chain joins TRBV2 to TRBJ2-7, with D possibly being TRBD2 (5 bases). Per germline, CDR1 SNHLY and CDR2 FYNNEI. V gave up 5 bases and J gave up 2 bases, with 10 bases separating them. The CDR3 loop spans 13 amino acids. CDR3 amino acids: CASSSGSAYEQYF. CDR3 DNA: TGTGCCAGCAGTAGCGGTAGCGCCTACGAGCAGTACTTC.